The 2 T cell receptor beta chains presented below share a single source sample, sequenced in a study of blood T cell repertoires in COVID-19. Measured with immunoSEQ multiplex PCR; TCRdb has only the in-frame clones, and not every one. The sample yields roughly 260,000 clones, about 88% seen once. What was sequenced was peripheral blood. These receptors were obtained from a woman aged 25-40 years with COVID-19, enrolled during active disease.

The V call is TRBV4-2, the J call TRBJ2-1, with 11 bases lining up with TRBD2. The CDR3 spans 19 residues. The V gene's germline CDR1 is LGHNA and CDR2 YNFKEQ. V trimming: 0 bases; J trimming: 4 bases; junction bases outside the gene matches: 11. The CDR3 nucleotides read TGTGCCAGCAGCCAAGATTCCCCTGCTAGCGGGAGGTTTTACAATGAGCAGTTCTTC. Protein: CASSQDSPASGRFYNEQFF.

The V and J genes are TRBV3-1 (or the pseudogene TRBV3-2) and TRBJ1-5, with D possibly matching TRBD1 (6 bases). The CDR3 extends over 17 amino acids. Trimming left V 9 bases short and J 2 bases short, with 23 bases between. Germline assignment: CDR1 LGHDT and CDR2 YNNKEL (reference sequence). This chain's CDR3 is CARRRGSEGYCNQPQHF. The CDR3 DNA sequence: TGTGCCAGACGAAGGGGGAGCGAGGGGTATTGCAATCAGCCCCAGCATTTT.